Presented here are 10 T cell receptor beta chains from one specimen sequenced in a study of T-cell reconstitution after alpha-beta-depleted transplantation in children. Unique molecular identifiers were incorporated into the prepared TCRbeta library. TCRdb redid the calling of the PCR reads with MiXCR, one entry per CDR3 protein. This table holds about 8,300 distinct CDR3 sequences, 15% to 20% found once. Sequenced material: PBMCs, mostly from graft donor cells, taken 60 days after TCRalphabeta/CD19-depleted stem cell transplant. These receptors all stem from a girl under three years old who had a stem cell transplant for combined immunodeficiency, so the T cells may come from the graft donor.

This clonotype was counted a single time. The genes are TRBV12-1 and TRBJ2-1. TRBV12-1 is classified as a pseudogene. This CDR3 has 10 amino acids. CDR3 residues: CASSFDEQFF. The CDR3 nucleotides read TGTGCCAGCAGCTTTGACGAGCAGTTCTTC.

By share, this clonotype ranks as medium-sized. This chain links TRBV6-2 or TRBV6-3 with TRBJ2-7, with a weak D call TRBD1 (6 bases). V was trimmed by 6 bases and J by 6 bases, leaving 18 bases between them. The CDR3 runs to 14 residues. Germline V gene lookup returns CDR1 MNHEY and CDR2 SVGEGT. Here the CDR3 DNA reads TGTGCCAGCAGGAATTTTACAGGGCAGCTCGAGCAGTACTTC. Translated, it gives CASRNFTGQLEQYF.

This clonotype was found many times. CDR3 amino acids: CASRLTGWDTQYF. CDR3 bases: TGTGCCAGCAGATTGACTGGGTGGGATACGCAGTATTTT. The chain couples TRBV12-3 or TRBV12-4 to TRBJ2-3, with D unclear. Trimming pared 6 bases from V and 6 bases from J, leaving 13 bases between. CDR3 length: 13 residues.

This clonotype was detected ten times or more. CDR3: CASRVQGTNTGELFF. The CDR3 DNA sequence: TGCGCCAGCAGAGTACAGGGTACGAACACCGGGGAGCTGTTTTTT. The rearrangement links TRBV5-1 to TRBJ2-2; maybe TRBD1 (6 bases). There are 15 residues in the CDR3. V was pared by 5 bases and J by 0 bases, with 11 bases between. CDR1 is SGHRS, CDR2 YFSETQ, per germline.

This clonotype showed up just a few times. The gene calls are TRBV11-2 and TRBJ2-7, with no clear D. Germline V gene lookup returns CDR1 SGHAT and CDR2 FQNNGV. V was pared by 5 bases and J by 2 bases, with 7 bases between. The CDR3 contains 12 residues. The CDR3 DNA is TGTGCCAGCAGCCCGTCCGCCTACGAGCAGTACTTC. Its translation: CASSPSAYEQYF.

The chain recombines TRBV28 with TRBJ1-4, with TRBD1 as a possible D gene (5 bases). The V end was cut by 6 bases, the J end by 2 bases, with 13 bases between. The CDR3 contains 15 residues. Germline CDR1 is MDHEN and CDR2 is SYDVKM. The DNA for the CDR3 is TGTGCCAGCAGCCTTCCGGGGGAGACTAATGAAAAACTGTTTTTT. Translation gives CASSLPGETNEKLFF.

This clonotype was recorded at least ten times. The rearrangement joins TRBV4-2 to TRBJ2-7; 9 nucleotides agree with TRBD2. CDR1 and CDR2 (germline): LGHNA, YNFKEQ. The CDR3 length is 15 residues. V shed 6 bases and J 4 bases; nucleotides not matched to a gene: 10. The CDR3 protein is CASSALGREGYEQYF. The CDR3 coding sequence is TGTGCCAGCAGTGCTCTGGGGCGGGAGGGTTACGAGCAGTACTTC.

This chain links TRBV28 with TRBJ2-5, with 8 bases aligning to TRBD1. Germline lookup yields CDR1 MDHEN and CDR2 SYDVKM. The V segment lost 5 bases and the J segment 0 bases; nucleotides outside the gene matches: 14. This CDR3 contains 18 residues. CDR3 nucleotides: TGTGCCAGCAGTCCGGACAGGGTGGCTGGGCCATACCAAGAGACCCAGTACTTC. Translation gives CASSPDRVAGPYQETQYF.

This clonotype was detected many times. The genes are TRBV4-2 and TRBJ2-3; tentatively, D is TRBD2 (5 bases). Between the trimmed V and J ends, which lost 2 bases and 0 bases, there was a span of 15 bases. Germline V gene data show CDR1 as LGHNA and CDR2 as YNFKEQ. CDR3 length: 17 residues. CDR3 nucleotides: TGTGCCAGCAGCCAAATGGACTTGGCTACTAGCACAGATACGCAGTATTTT. Its translation is CASSQMDLATSTDTQYF.

The chain combines TRBV25-1 with TRBJ2-3; 14 positions agree with TRBD2. The J segment lost 5 bases and the V segment lost 2 bases, leaving 6 bases of the junction unmatched. The CDR3 spans 17 residues. Germline assignment: CDR1 MGHDK and CDR2 SYGVNS. CDR3 residues: CASSERLAGGQGDTQYF. The CDR3 region has the DNA TGTGCCAGCAGTGAAAGACTAGCGGGGGGGCAGGGAGATACGCAGTATTTT.